Listed here are 14 T cell receptor beta chains from one sample, sequenced in a study of T cell responses to AZD1222 COVID-19 vaccine. The data were produced by immunoSEQ multiplex PCR, yet TCRdb's version contains in-frame clones alone and is incomplete. Among 70,000 to 75,000 clones listed, about 85% were seen once. This material consisted of peripheral blood, taken 28 days after the second AZD1222 dose. The origin of the receptors is an adult who received the AZD1222 COVID-19 vaccine.

This clone was recorded once. The DNA of the CDR3 is TGTGCCAGCAGCCAAGGGGAGGTCGGCTATGGCTACACCTTC. Translating gives CASSQGEVGYGYTF. The rearrangement joins TRBV3-1 (or the pseudogene TRBV3-2) to TRBJ1-2, with D unresolved. The CDR3 has 14 residues. V was cut by 1 base and J by 4 bases, with 10 bases left in between. Germline V gene lookup returns CDR1 LGHDT and CDR2 YNNKEL (reference sequence).

The V gene is TRBV9, the J gene TRBJ2-3; no definite D call. V dropped 0 bases and J dropped 0 bases, with 11 bases sitting between them. Germline V gene data show CDR1 as SGDLS and CDR2 as YYNGEE. This CDR3 is built from 16 residues. CDR3 sequence: CASSVGQLYSTDTQYF. The CDR3 coding sequence is TGTGCCAGCAGCGTAGGGCAGCTTTACAGCACAGATACGCAGTATTTT.

The rearrangement links TRBV7-9 to TRBJ1-5; a possible D gene is TRBD1 (5 bases). Looked up from germline, CDR1 is SEHNR and CDR2 is FQNEAQ (reference sequence). Trimming cost V 7 bases and J 1 base, with 11 bases left between them. The CDR3 has 14 residues. DNA for the CDR3: TGTGCCAGCAACAACGGGACCAGCAATCAGCCCCAGCATTTT. It yields the protein CASNNGTSNQPQHF.

J is TRBJ1-4 and V is TRBV7-6, with D possibly matching TRBD1 (6 bases). Germline V gives CDR1 SGHVS, CDR2 FNYEAQ. The CDR3 is 15 amino acids. The germline V and J ends were trimmed by 0 bases and 8 bases, with 13 bases remaining between them. CDR3 sequence reads: CASSLAPQGTEKLFF. The CDR3 DNA follows: TGTGCCAGCAGCTTAGCCCCCCAGGGGACGGAAAAACTGTTTTTT.

V gene TRBV27 combines with J gene TRBJ1-4; 10 nucleotides align to TRBD1. The CDR3 runs 16 residues. V gave up 4 bases and J gave up 4 bases; unmatched junction bases: 6. Germline assignment: CDR1 MNHEY and CDR2 SMNVEV (reference sequence). The CDR3 is CASSSGTGAINEKLFF. The CDR3 DNA sequence: TGTGCCAGCAGTTCCGGGACAGGGGCTATTAATGAAAAACTGTTTTTT.

The chain joins TRBV7-9 to TRBJ2-2; 7 positions agree with TRBD2. V lost 1 base and J lost 1; bases outside the gene matches: 0. The CDR3 is 15 amino acids. Per germline, CDR1 SEHNR and CDR2 FQNEAQ (reference sequence). The CDR3 bases are TGTGCCAGCAGCTTAGGCGGGGGGAACACCGGGGAGCTGTTTTTT. Protein sequence: CASSLGGGNTGELFF. The entire variable domain, with the rest obtained from reference TRBV7-9 and TRBJ2-2, is as follows: DTGVSQNPRHKITKRGQNVTFRCDPISEHNRLYWYRQTLGQGPEFLTYFQNEAQLEKSRLLSDRFSAERPKGSFSTLEIQRTEQGDSAMYLCASSLGGGNTGELFFGEGSRLTVL.

The chain employs TRBV4-2 and TRBJ2-5, with D hard to call. The germline V gene encodes CDR1 LGHNA and CDR2 YNFKEQ. The CDR3 has 19 residues. V lost 0 bases and J lost 3, with 23 bases in between. This CDR3 reads CASSQDVSLGIWQKETQYF. CDR3 DNA: TGTGCCAGCAGCCAAGATGTTAGCCTGGGAATTTGGCAAAAAGAGACCCAGTACTTC.

The chain uses TRBV9 and TRBJ2-2; D is possibly TRBD1 or TRBD2 (5 bases each). Germline V gene data show CDR1 as SGDLS and CDR2 as YYNGEE. CDR3 length: 16 amino acids. Trimming cost V 0 bases and J 1 base, with 10 bases left between them. CDR3 in DNA: TGTGCCAGCAGCGTAGCCGGGGCTGGGAACACCGGGGAGCTGTTTTTT. This translates into CASSVAGAGNTGELFF.

The chain joins TRBV12-2 to TRBJ2-3. TRBV12-2 is annotated as a pseudogene. The CDR3 totals 17 residues. CDR3 amino acids: CASRSPPDGLSTDTQYF. The DNA for the CDR3 is TGTGCAAGTCGCTCCCCTCCGGACGGGTTGAGCACAGATACGCAGTATTTT.

The chain links TRBV6-1 to TRBJ1-5; no clear D gene. The CDR3 covers 13 residues. The V end lost 7 bases, the J end lost 0 bases, and 7 bases lay between the germline ends. The V gene's germline CDR1 is MNHNS and CDR2 SASEGT. CDR3: CASNRFSNQPQHF. CDR3 nucleotides: TGTGCCAGCAACCGTTTTAGCAATCAGCCCCAGCATTTT.

The chain uses TRBV4-3 and TRBJ1-5; 7 nucleotides match TRBD1. The CDR3 has 17 amino acids. V trimming: 0 bases; J trimming: 0 bases; junction bases outside the gene matches: 5. Germline-derived CDR1 and CDR2 are LGHNA and YSLEER. The CDR3 nucleotides are TGCGCCAGCAGCCAAGATTACTCAGGGGGTAGCAATCAGCCCCAGCATTTT. Translated, it gives CASSQDYSGGSNQPQHF.

The chain is built from TRBV12-3 or TRBV12-4 and TRBJ1-2; D is unresolved. There are 13 residues in the CDR3. Between the trimmed V and J ends, which lost 2 bases and 4 bases, there was a span of 8 bases. This chain's CDR3 is CASSLLKAYGYTF. The CDR3 region has the DNA TGTGCCAGCAGTTTACTGAAGGCCTATGGCTACACCTTC.

J is TRBJ1-4 and V is TRBV27; D might be TRBD1 (5 bases). The CDR3 length is 15 residues. The germline gives CDR1 MNHEY, CDR2 SMNVEV (reference sequence). The V and J ends lost 7 bases and 0 bases respectively, with 12 bases between them. The CDR3 nucleotides are TGTGCCAGCACACCCCAGGGAACAACTAATGAAAAACTGTTTTTT. Translating it yields CASTPQGTTNEKLFF. The full variable domain, completed using reference TRBV27 and TRBJ1-4, is EAQVTQNPRYLITVTGKKLTVTCSQNMNHEYMSWYRQDPGLGLRQIYYSMNVEVTDKGDVPEGYKVSRKEKRNFPLILESPSPNQTSLYFCASTPQGTTNEKLFFGSGTQLSVL.

This clone was observed once. This sequence joins TRBV2 and TRBJ1-5; D is unclear. The germline CDR1 and CDR2 sequences are SNHLY and FYNNEI. The CDR3 has 17 amino acids. Trimming cost V 6 bases and J 1 base, with 19 bases left between them. The CDR3 is CASRGGSAIESNQPQHF. CDR3 DNA: TGTGCCAGCAGAGGAGGGTCGGCTATCGAGAGCAATCAGCCCCAGCATTTT.